This TCR beta chain appears in the sequencing data of a study of graft-versus-host responses after intestinal transplantation. Concerning this clone itself: The antigen is unknown.

Trimming removed 4 bases from V and 1 base from J, with 18 bases in between. Germline V gene data show CDR1 as SGHRS and CDR2 as YFSETQ. The CDR3 sequence is 16 residues long. TCRdb's table, derived via immunoSEQ multiplex PCR, lists solely in-frame clones and lacks some. The repertoire holds about 92,000 clones, 85% to 95% seen once, with about 6.3% in the top ten. Broader study findings: Allografts of patients with graft-donor T cell macrochimerism showed high graft-versus-host to host-versus-graft clone ratios.

The clonotype originates from a human donor who received an intestinal transplant. The input for sequencing was unstimulated CD8+ T cells sorted from spleen or lymph node cells, taken before intestinal transplant. The V gene is TRBV5-1, the J gene TRBJ2-7, with a weak D call TRBD1 (6 bases). The CDR3 spells CASSLTGDMESYEQYF. The CDR3 DNA reads as TGCGCCAGCAGCCTAACTGGGGACATGGAATCCTACGAGCAGTACTTC.